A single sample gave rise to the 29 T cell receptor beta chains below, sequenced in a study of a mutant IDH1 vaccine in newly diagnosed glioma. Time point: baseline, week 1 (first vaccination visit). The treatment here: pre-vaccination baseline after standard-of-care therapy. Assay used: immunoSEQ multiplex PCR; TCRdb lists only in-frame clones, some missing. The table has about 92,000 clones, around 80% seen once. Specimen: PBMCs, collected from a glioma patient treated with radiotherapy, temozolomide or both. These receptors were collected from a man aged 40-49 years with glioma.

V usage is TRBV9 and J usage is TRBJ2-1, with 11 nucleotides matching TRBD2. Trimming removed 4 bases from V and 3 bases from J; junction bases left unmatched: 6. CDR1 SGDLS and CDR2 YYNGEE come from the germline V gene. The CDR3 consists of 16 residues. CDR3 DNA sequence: TGTGCCAGCAGCCTTAGCGGGAGGGCTGTCTACAATGAGCAGTTCTTC. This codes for CASSLSGRAVYNEQFF.

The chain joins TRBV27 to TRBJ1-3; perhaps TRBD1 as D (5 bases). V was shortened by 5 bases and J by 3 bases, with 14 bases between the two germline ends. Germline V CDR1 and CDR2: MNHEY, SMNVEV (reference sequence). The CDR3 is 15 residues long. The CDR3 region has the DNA TGTGCCAGCAGTCTAAATTGGGGCGGTGGAAACACCATATATTTT. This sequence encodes CASSLNWGGGNTIYF.

CDR3 DNA: TGCAGCGCGCGATTGAGCTCCGGGGAGCTGTTTTTT. Residues: CSARLSSGELFF. This rearrangement joins TRBV29-1 to TRBJ2-2; D is uncertain. V was trimmed by 7 bases and J by 6 bases, leaving 12 bases between them. Looked up from germline, CDR1 is SQVTM and CDR2 is ANQGSEA. The CDR3 is 12 residues long.

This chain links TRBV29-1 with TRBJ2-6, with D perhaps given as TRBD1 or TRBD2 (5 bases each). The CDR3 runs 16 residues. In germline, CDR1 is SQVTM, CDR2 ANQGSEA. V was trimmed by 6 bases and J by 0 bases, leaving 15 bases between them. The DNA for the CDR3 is TGCAGCGTAATAGCAGGGACCAGCTCTGGGGCCAACGTCCTGACTTTC. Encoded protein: CSVIAGTSSGANVLTF.

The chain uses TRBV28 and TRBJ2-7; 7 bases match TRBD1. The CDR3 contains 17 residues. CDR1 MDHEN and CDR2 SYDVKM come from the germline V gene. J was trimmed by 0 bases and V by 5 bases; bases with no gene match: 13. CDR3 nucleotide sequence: TGTGCCAGCAGTCTACCCCCTCCGGGACAGACCTCCTACGAGCAGTACTTC. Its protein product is CASSLPPPGQTSYEQYF. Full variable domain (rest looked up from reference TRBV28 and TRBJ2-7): DVKVTQSSRYLVKRTGEKVFLECVQDMDHENMFWYRQDPGLGLRLIYFSYDVKMKEKGDIPEGYSVSREKKERFSLILESASTNQTSMYLCASSLPPPGQTSYEQYFGPGTRLTVT.

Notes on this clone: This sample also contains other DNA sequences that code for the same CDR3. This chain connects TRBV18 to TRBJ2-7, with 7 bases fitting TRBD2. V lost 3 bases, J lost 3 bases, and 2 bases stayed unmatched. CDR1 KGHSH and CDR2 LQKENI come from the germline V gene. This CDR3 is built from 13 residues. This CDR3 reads CASSPPSGYEQYF. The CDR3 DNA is TGTGCCAGCTCACCGCCTAGCGGCTACGAGCAGTACTTC.

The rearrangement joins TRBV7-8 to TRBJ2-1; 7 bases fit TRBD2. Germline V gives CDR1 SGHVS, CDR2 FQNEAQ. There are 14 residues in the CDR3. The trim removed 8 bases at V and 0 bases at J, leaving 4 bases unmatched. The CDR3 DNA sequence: TGTGCCAGCGGGAGGGGCAGCTCCTACAATGAGCAGTTCTTC. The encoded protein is CASGRGSSYNEQFF.

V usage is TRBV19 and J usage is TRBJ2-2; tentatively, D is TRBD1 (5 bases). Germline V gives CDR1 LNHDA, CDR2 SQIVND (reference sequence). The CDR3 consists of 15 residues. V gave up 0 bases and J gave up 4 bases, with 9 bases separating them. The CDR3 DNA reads TGTGCCAGTAGTATAGATCATCAGGGCACCGGGGAGCTGTTTTTT. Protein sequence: CASSIDHQGTGELFF.

The CDR3 sequence: CASIGTGGVVAFF. CDR3 in DNA: TGTGCCAGCATCGGAACAGGGGGGGTTGTAGCTTTCTTT. V is TRBV6-6 and J is TRBJ1-1; 8 positions agree with TRBD1. The CDR3 sequence is 13 residues long. Germline V gene sequence: CDR1 MNHNY, CDR2 SVGAGI (reference sequence). The junction had 11 bases not matched to a gene; V was cut back by 7 bases and J by 10 bases.

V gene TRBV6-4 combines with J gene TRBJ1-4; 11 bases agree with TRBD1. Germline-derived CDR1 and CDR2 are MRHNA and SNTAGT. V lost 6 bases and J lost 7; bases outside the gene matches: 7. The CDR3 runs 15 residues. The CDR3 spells CASSATGTGGEKLFF. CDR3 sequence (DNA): TGTGCCAGCAGCGCAACCGGGACAGGGGGTGAAAAACTGTTTTTT.

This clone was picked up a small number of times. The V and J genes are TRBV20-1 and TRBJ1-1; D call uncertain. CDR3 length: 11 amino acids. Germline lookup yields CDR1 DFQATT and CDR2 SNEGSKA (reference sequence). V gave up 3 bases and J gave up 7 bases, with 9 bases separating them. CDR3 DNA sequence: TGCAGTGCTAGTGGGGAGATTGAAGCTTTCTTT. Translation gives CSASGEIEAFF.

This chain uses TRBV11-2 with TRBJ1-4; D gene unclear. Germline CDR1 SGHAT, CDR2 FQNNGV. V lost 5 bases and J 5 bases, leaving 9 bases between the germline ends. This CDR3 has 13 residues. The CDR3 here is CASSRGQNEKLFF. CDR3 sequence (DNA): TGTGCCAGCAGCCGGGGTCAAAATGAAAAACTGTTTTTT.

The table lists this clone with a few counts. CDR3 nucleotide sequence: TGTGCCAGCAGCTCGGAAGGGACAGGGCGTGAAAAACTGTTTTTT. Amino acids: CASSSEGTGREKLFF. V usage is TRBV2 and J usage is TRBJ1-4; 9 bases align to TRBD1. The germline V gene has CDR1 SNHLY and CDR2 FYNNEI. The CDR3 spans 15 residues. V shed 6 bases and J 7 bases; nucleotides not matched to a gene: 9.

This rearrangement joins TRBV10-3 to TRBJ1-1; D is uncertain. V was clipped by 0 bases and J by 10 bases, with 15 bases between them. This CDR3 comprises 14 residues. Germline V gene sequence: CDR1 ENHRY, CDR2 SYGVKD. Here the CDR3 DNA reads TGTGCCATCAGTGAGTCATGGCAGGAGGCTGGAGCTTTCTTT. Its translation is CAISESWQEAGAFF.

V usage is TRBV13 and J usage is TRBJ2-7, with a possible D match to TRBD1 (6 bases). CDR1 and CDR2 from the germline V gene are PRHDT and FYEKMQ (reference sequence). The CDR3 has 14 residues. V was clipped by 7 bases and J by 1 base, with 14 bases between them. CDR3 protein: CASTDGTRSYEQYF. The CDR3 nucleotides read TGTGCCAGCACCGACGGGACACGTTCCTACGAGCAGTACTTC.

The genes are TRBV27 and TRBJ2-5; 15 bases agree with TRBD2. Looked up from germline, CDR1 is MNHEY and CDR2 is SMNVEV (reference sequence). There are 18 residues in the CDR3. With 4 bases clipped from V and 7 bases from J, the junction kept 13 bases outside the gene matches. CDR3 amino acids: CASSSKGTSGGPVRTQYF. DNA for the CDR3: TGTGCCAGCAGTTCAAAAGGGACTAGCGGGGGGCCGGTGCGGACCCAGTACTTC.

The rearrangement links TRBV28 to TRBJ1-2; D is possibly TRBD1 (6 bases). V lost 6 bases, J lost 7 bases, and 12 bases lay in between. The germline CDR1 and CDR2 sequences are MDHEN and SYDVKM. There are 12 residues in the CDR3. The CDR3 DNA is TGTGCCAGCAGCCTCACAGGGTTTGGCTACACCTTC. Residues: CASSLTGFGYTF.

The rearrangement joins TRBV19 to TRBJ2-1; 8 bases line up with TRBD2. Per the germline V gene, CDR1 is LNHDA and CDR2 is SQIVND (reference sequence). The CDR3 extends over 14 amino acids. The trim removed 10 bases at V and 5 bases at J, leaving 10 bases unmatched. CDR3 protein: CAISNLAGHNEQFF. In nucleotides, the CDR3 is TGTGCCATCTCGAACCTAGCGGGTCACAATGAGCAGTTCTTC.

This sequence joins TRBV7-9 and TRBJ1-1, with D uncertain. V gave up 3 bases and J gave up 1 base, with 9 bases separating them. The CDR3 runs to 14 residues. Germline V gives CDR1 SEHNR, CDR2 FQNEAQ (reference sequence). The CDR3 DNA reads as TGTGCCAGCAGCTTCTCCTCGGGGAACACTGAAGCTTTCTTT. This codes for CASSFSSGNTEAFF.

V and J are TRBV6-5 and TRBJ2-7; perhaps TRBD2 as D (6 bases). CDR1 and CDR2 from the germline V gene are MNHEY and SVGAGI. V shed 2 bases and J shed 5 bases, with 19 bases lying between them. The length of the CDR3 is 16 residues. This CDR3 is CASSYLGTRPGNEQYF. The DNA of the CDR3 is TGTGCCAGCAGTTACCTAGGGACTCGCCCCGGAAACGAGCAGTACTTC.

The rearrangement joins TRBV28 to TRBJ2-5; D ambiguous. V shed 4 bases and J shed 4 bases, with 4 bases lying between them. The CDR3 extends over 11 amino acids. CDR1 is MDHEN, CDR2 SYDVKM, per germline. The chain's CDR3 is CASSSLETQYF. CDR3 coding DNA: TGTGCCAGCAGTTCTTTAGAGACCCAGTACTTC. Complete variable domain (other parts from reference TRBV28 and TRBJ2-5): DVKVTQSSRYLVKRTGEKVFLECVQDMDHENMFWYRQDPGLGLRLIYFSYDVKMKEKGDIPEGYSVSREKKERFSLILESASTNQTSMYLCASSSLETQYFGPGTRLLVL.

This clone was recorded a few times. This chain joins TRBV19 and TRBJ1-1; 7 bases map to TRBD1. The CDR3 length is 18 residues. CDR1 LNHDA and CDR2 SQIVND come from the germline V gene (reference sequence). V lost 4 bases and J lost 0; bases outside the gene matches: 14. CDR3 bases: TGTGCCAGTAGTAGATTGCCGACAGGGAAAGGCCTGAACACTGAAGCTTTCTTT. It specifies CASSRLPTGKGLNTEAFF.

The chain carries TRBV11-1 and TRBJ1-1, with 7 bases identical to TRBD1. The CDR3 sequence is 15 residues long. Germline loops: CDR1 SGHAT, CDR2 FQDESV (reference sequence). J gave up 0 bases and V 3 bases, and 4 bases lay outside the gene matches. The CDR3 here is CASSFHRGMNTEAFF. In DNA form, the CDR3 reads TGTGCCAGCAGCTTCCACAGGGGTATGAACACTGAAGCTTTCTTT.

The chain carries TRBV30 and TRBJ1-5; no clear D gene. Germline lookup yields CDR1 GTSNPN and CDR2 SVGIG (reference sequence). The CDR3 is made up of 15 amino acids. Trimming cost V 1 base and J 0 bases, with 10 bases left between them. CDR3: CAWSARRFSNQPQHF. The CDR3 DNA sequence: TGTGCCTGGAGTGCACGGAGATTTAGCAATCAGCCCCAGCATTTT.

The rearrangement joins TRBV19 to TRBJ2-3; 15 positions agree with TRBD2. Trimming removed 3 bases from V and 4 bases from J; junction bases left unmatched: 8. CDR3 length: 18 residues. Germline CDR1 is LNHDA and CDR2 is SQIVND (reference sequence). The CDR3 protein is CASSMGLAGGVSPDTQYF. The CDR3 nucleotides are TGTGCCAGTAGTATGGGACTAGCGGGGGGCGTATCTCCAGATACGCAGTATTTT.

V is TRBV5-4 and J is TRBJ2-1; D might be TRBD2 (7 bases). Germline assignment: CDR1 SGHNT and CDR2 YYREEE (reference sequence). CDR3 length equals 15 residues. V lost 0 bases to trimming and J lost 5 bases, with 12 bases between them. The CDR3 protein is CASSLVGGPHNEQFF. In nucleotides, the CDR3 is TGTGCCAGCAGCTTGGTGGGGGGGCCCCACAATGAGCAGTTCTTC.

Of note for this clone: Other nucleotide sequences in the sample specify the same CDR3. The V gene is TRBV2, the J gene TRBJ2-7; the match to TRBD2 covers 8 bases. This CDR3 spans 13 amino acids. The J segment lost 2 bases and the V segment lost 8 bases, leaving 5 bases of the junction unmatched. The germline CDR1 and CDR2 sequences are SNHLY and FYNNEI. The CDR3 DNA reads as TGTGCCAGCTCTTACGGGAGGGCCTACGAGCAGTACTTC. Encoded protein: CASSYGRAYEQYF.

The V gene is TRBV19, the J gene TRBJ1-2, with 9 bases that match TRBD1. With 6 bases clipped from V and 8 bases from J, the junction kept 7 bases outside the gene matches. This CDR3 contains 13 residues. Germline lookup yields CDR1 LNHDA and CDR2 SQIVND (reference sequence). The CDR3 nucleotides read TGTGCCAGTAGCTTCCCGGGACAGGGCGGCTACACCTTC. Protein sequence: CASSFPGQGGYTF.

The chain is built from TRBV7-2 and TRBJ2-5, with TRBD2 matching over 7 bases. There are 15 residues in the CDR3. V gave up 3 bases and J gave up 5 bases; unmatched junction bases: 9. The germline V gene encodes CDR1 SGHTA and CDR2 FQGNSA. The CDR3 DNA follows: TGTGCCAGCAGCTTTAGCGCCAGGGAGGGCGAGACCCAGTACTTC. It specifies CASSFSAREGETQYF.